Presented here are 32 T cell receptor beta chains from one specimen sequenced in a study of human T cells and chemical hapten exposure. Described time point: pre-sensitization, week 0. Stated treatment: therapeutic diphenylcyclopropenone sensitization with weekly scalp DPC. One entry per CDR3 protein results from TCRdb running MiXCR on the RACE reads. The sample shows about 120,000 distinct CDR3 sequences, approximately 13% of them seen only once. The material sequenced was whole blood, taken in connection with sensitization to the hapten diphenylcyclopropenone (DPC). Receptor source: a woman aged 18-29 years with alopecia areata. Some clones in this sample may be carry-over from other donors' samples.

This clonotype was recorded at least ten times. The chain joins TRBV28 to TRBJ2-1, with 14 bases aligning to TRBD2. CDR3 size: 16 residues. Germline V gene lookup returns CDR1 MDHEN and CDR2 SYDVKM. J lost 9 bases, V lost 6 bases, and 10 bases had no gene match. The CDR3 here is CASSSGTSGGIGEQFF. CDR3 bases: TGTGCCAGCAGCTCCGGGACTAGCGGGGGCATAGGTGAGCAGTTCTTC.

This clonotype has just a few counts. The gene calls are TRBV18 and TRBJ1-5; D is perhaps TRBD1 (5 bases). The CDR3 runs to 17 residues. Deletions cut 4 bases from V and 2 bases from J, with 18 bases between. Looked up from germline, CDR1 is KGHSH and CDR2 is LQKENI. CDR3 region: CASSQLGGGTGNQPQHF. DNA of the CDR3: TGTGCCAGCTCACAGCTAGGCGGGGGAACGGGCAATCAGCCCCAGCATTTT. Full variable domain (outside the CDR3, taken from reference TRBV18 and TRBJ1-5): NAGVMQNPRHLVRRRGQEARLRCSPMKGHSHVYWYRQLPEEGLKFMVYLQKENIIDESGMPKERFSAEFPKEGPSILRIQQVVRGDSAAYFCASSQLGGGTGNQPQHFGDGTRLSIL.

This clonotype was seen a handful of times. The gene calls are TRBV15 and TRBJ2-7, with 9 bases that match TRBD1. V was pared by 3 bases and J by 2 bases, with 8 bases of the junction left unmatched. CDR3 length: 16 amino acids. Per germline, CDR1 LNHNV and CDR2 YYDKDF (reference sequence). CDR3 in amino acids: CATSSAGTGTTYEQYF. CDR3 in DNA: TGTGCCACCAGCAGCGCCGGGACAGGGACCACCTACGAGCAGTACTTC.

This clonotype was found a few times. The genes are TRBV5-4 and TRBJ2-2; D is possibly TRBD2 (7 bases). The CDR3 consists of 15 residues. Trimming stripped 4 bases from V and 5 bases from J, with 15 bases between. Looked up from germline, CDR1 is SGHNT and CDR2 is YYREEE (reference sequence). The CDR3 DNA reads TGTGCCAGCAGCCCAAGGGGGGGCGCGACCGGGGAGCTGTTTTTT. Translation: CASSPRGGATGELFF.

The chain uses TRBV6-2 or TRBV6-3 and TRBJ2-7; 10 bases align to TRBD1. The V and J ends lost 6 bases and 2 bases, in that order; junction bases with no gene match: 7. The CDR3 totals 15 residues. Germline V gene lookup returns CDR1 MNHEY and CDR2 SVGEGT. The CDR3 DNA follows: TGTGCCAGCAGCCAGGACAGGGGGGAAACCTACGAGCAGTACTTC. Encoded protein: CASSQDRGETYEQYF.

The chain is built from TRBV7-9 and TRBJ1-6; no clear D. Germline V gene lookup returns CDR1 SEHNR and CDR2 FQNEAQ (reference sequence). CDR3 length: 19 amino acids. The germline V and J ends were trimmed by 2 bases and 7 bases, with 24 bases remaining between them. The CDR3 here is CASSLSTSGRTYPNSPLHF. The CDR3 DNA reads as TGTGCCAGCAGCTTATCCACCAGTGGGAGGACCTACCCAAATTCACCCCTCCACTTT.

This clonotype was observed a few times. The rearrangement joins TRBV11-2 to TRBJ1-2, with D unclear. The V and J ends lost 1 base and 10 bases respectively, with 7 bases between them. From germline, CDR1 is SGHAT and CDR2 FQNNGV. This CDR3 has 11 amino acids. Written as DNA, the CDR3 is TGTGCCAGCAGCTTAGGCTTTACCTACACCTTC. It yields the protein CASSLGFTYTF.

This clonotype showed up just a few times. This sequence joins TRBV4-1 and TRBJ2-2; D ambiguous. Per the germline V gene, CDR1 is MGHRA and CDR2 is YSYEKL. The CDR3 is 16 amino acids. The V gene lost 3 bases and the J gene lost 3 bases, with 14 bases spanning the gap. The CDR3 sequence is CASSHLVPRYTGELFF. The DNA of the CDR3 is TGCGCCAGCAGCCATCTCGTGCCGCGGTACACCGGGGAGCTGTTTTTT.

The rearrangement links TRBV19 to TRBJ1-2, with TRBD1 as a possible D gene (5 bases). The germline V gene encodes CDR1 LNHDA and CDR2 SQIVND (reference sequence). CDR3 length: 16 amino acids. The germline V and J ends were trimmed by 6 bases and 2 bases, with 19 bases remaining between them. CDR3 in DNA: TGTGCCAGTAGAATACCCGGTGGGCAGGGAAACTATGGCTACACCTTC. Encoded protein: CASRIPGGQGNYGYTF.

The V gene is TRBV7-9, the J gene TRBJ2-3; 12 bases fit TRBD2. Germline assignment: CDR1 SEHNR and CDR2 FQNEAQ (reference sequence). V lost 8 bases, J lost 3 bases, and 12 bases stayed unmatched. The CDR3 has 17 residues. DNA of the CDR3: TGTGCCAGCCGACCTAGCGGGGGGGCCCTCCGTACAGATACGCAGTATTTT. It encodes CASRPSGGALRTDTQYF.

The chain uses TRBV2 and TRBJ2-1; tentatively, D is TRBD1 (6 bases). The CDR3 length is 11 residues. Germline CDR1 and CDR2: SNHLY and FYNNEI. The V gene lost 2 bases and the J gene lost 12 bases, with 8 bases spanning the gap. Here the CDR3 reads CASSEWGPQFF. DNA of the CDR3: TGTGCCAGCAGTGAATGGGGGCCGCAGTTCTTC.

The gene calls are TRBV12-3 or TRBV12-4 and TRBJ2-2; the D call may be TRBD1 or TRBD2 (5 bases each). CDR3 length: 15 amino acids. The V end lost 3 bases, the J end lost 0 bases, and 8 bases lay between the germline ends. The CDR3 here is CASSFGTSNTGELFF. The CDR3 nucleotides read TGTGCCAGCAGTTTCGGGACGTCGAACACCGGGGAGCTGTTTTTT.

The rearrangement uses TRBV7-3 and TRBJ1-5; 7 nucleotides match TRBD1. The V segment lost 5 bases and the J segment 4 bases; nucleotides outside the gene matches: 2. This CDR3 spans 13 amino acids. Germline assignment: CDR1 SGHTA and CDR2 FQGTGA. The CDR3 nucleotides are TGTGCCAGCAGCGGGGACAGAAATCAGCCCCAGCATTTT. Residues: CASSGDRNQPQHF.

At least ten counts were recorded for this clonotype. The chain is built from TRBV7-2 and TRBJ1-2; D might be TRBD1 (5 bases). The CDR3 runs to 12 residues. Germline CDR1 reads SGHTA; CDR2 reads FQGNSA. The V gene lost 4 bases and the J gene lost 4 bases, with 7 bases spanning the gap. The CDR3 spells CASSSTVYGYTF. DNA of the CDR3: TGTGCCAGCAGCTCGACAGTCTATGGCTACACCTTC.

The sample holds many counts of this clonotype. The rearrangement links TRBV29-1 to TRBJ2-7; 14 bases fit TRBD2. Losses at the gene ends were 5 bases for V and 4 bases for J; bases not matched to a gene: 4. Germline lookup yields CDR1 SQVTM and CDR2 ANQGSEA. The CDR3 totals 14 residues. The CDR3 DNA reads as TGCAGCGTTACCGGGACTAGCGGGGGATACGAGCAGTACTTC. Its protein is CSVTGTSGGYEQYF.

Only a few counts were recorded for this clonotype. The CDR3 sequence is CASTAGDSSKATQYF. The DNA of the CDR3 is TGTGCCAGCACCGCGGGGGACTCTTCTAAAGCTACGCAGTATTTT. The chain uses TRBV6-1 and TRBJ2-3, with 7 bases identical to TRBD2. V was pared by 7 bases and J by 8 bases, with 15 bases of the junction left unmatched. CDR1 and CDR2 (germline): MNHNS, SASEGT. The CDR3 is 15 amino acids.

This clonotype has more than one count but fewer than ten. The chain is built from TRBV11-2 and TRBJ2-7; D unclear. V shed 5 bases and J shed 2 bases, with 7 bases lying between them. From germline, CDR1 is SGHAT and CDR2 FQNNGV. The CDR3 length is 12 residues. DNA of the CDR3: TGTGCCAGCAGCCCCCAAACCTACGAGCAGTACTTC. Protein: CASSPQTYEQYF.

This clonotype appeared many times. J is TRBJ1-2 and V is TRBV19, with 10 positions matching TRBD1. CDR1 LNHDA and CDR2 SQIVND come from the germline V gene (reference sequence). This CDR3 has 14 residues. J gave up 8 bases and V 5 bases, and 8 bases lay outside the gene matches. CDR3 protein: CASSPDRGRGGYTF. The CDR3 DNA reads as TGTGCCAGTAGTCCCGACAGGGGGCGGGGAGGCTACACCTTC.

The V and J genes are TRBV28 and TRBJ2-7, with D uncertain. CDR3 length equals 13 residues. V was cut by 5 bases and J by 2 bases, with 10 bases left in between. Germline CDR1 MDHEN, CDR2 SYDVKM. CDR3 sequence: CASSPPPTYEQYF. The CDR3 nucleotides read TGTGCCAGCAGTCCCCCCCCAACCTACGAGCAGTACTTC.

In this sample, this clonotype turned up a few times. The chain joins TRBV28 to TRBJ2-7; 8 bases are a match to TRBD1. The V and J ends lost 8 bases and 3 bases, in that order; junction bases with no gene match: 6. Per the germline V gene, CDR1 is MDHEN and CDR2 is SYDVKM. The CDR3 is 13 amino acids. Written as DNA, the CDR3 is TGTGCCAGCGGGACAGGCTCACACTACGAGCAGTACTTC. Translating it yields CASGTGSHYEQYF.

This chain links TRBV18 with TRBJ1-3, with D possibly TRBD1 on 5 matching bases. With 3 bases removed from V and 4 bases from J, the gap between germline ends came to 10 bases. This CDR3 has 14 amino acids. The germline V gene encodes CDR1 KGHSH and CDR2 LQKENI. CDR3 region: CASSPQGDGNTIYF. CDR3 nucleotide sequence: TGTGCCAGCTCACCCCAGGGAGACGGAAACACCATATATTTT.

This clonotype was found a few times. V usage is TRBV7-8 and J usage is TRBJ2-2; 7 bases are shared with TRBD1. This CDR3 spans 14 amino acids. V trimming: 1 base; J trimming: 6 bases; junction bases outside the gene matches: 2. Germline loops: CDR1 SGHVS, CDR2 FQNEAQ. CDR3 DNA: TGTGCCAGCAGCTTAGGAAGGGGGCCCGGGGAGCTGTTTTTT. Translating it yields CASSLGRGPGELFF. Complete variable domain (other parts from reference TRBV7-8 and TRBJ2-2): GAGVSQSPRYKVAKRGQDVALRCDPISGHVSLFWYQQALGQGPEFLTYFQNEAQLDKSGLPSDRFFAERPEGSVSTLKIQRTQQEDSAVYLCASSLGRGPGELFFGEGSRLTVL.

The chain joins TRBV5-1 to TRBJ1-1, with D perhaps matching TRBD1 (5 bases). The CDR3 has 15 residues. Germline values: CDR1 SGHRS, CDR2 YFSETQ. V lost 7 bases to trimming and J lost 0 bases, with 16 bases between them. This chain's CDR3 is CASRSTRGLNTEAFF. DNA of the CDR3: TGCGCCAGCCGATCTACCCGGGGCCTGAACACTGAAGCTTTCTTT.

This clonotype was seen many times. The chain couples TRBV27 to TRBJ2-7; TRBD1 might be the D (6 bases). The length of the CDR3 is 12 residues. The germline V gene encodes CDR1 MNHEY and CDR2 SMNVEV (reference sequence). With 7 bases removed from V and 2 bases from J, the gap between germline ends came to 9 bases. The CDR3 nucleotides read TGTGCCAGCAAAGGACAGCCCTACGAGCAGTACTTC. It encodes CASKGQPYEQYF.

The chain's CDR3 is CSATPRPNTEAFF. The CDR3 nucleotides read TGCAGTGCTACTCCTCGCCCGAACACTGAAGCTTTCTTT. The chain joins TRBV20-1 to TRBJ1-1; D gene unclear. With 4 bases removed from V and 1 base from J, the gap between germline ends came to 10 bases. The germline gives CDR1 DFQATT, CDR2 SNEGSKA (reference sequence). The CDR3 is 13 amino acids.

The chain combines TRBV5-6 with TRBJ2-5; D may match TRBD1 or TRBD2 (5 bases each). The CDR3 runs to 12 residues. V lost 4 bases, J lost 6 bases, and 10 bases lay in between. Germline lookup yields CDR1 SGHDT and CDR2 YYEEEE. The CDR3 region has the DNA TGTGCCAGCAGCCGAGGGGTGAAGACCCAGTACTTC. Its translation: CASSRGVKTQYF.

In this sample, this clonotype turned up many times. This sequence joins TRBV4-3 and TRBJ2-1, with 11 bases matching TRBD2. Losses at the gene ends were 4 bases for V and 2 bases for J; bases not matched to a gene: 10. The CDR3 extends over 18 amino acids. Germline V gene sequence: CDR1 LGHNA, CDR2 YSLEER. Written as DNA, the CDR3 is TGCGCCAGCAGCCTCCTCCTTAGCGGGGGGGCAACCTACAATGAGCAGTTCTTC. Its translation is CASSLLLSGGATYNEQFF.

J is TRBJ2-7 and V is TRBV12-5, with TRBD1 matching 7 bases. The CDR3 consists of 15 residues. Germline V CDR1 and CDR2: LGHNT, FRNRAP. V trimming: 6 bases; J trimming: 2 bases; junction bases outside the gene matches: 10. Written as DNA, the CDR3 is TGTGCTAGTGGGGTTCTTTTCGGGACAGCCTACGAGCAGTACTTC. As protein: CASGVLFGTAYEQYF.

This clonotype was recorded a few times. The rearrangement joins TRBV5-1 to TRBJ1-1; D not resolved. The CDR3 contains 14 residues. The V gene lost 1 base and the J gene lost 0 bases, with 7 bases spanning the gap. Germline loops: CDR1 SGHRS, CDR2 YFSETQ. The CDR3 DNA reads as TGCGCCAGCAGCTTGCGGCTCATGAACACTGAAGCTTTCTTT. Its protein is CASSLRLMNTEAFF.

The chain joins TRBV7-2 to TRBJ2-1; TRBD2 matches at 8 bases. The CDR3 is 14 residues long. The V gene's germline CDR1 is SGHTA and CDR2 FQGNSA. Losses at the gene ends were 5 bases for V and 5 bases for J; bases not matched to a gene: 5. CDR3 in DNA: TGTGCCAGCAGCCCCGGCGGGGGGAACAATGAGCAGTTCTTC. It specifies CASSPGGGNNEQFF.

This clonotype has more than one count but fewer than ten. V gene TRBV27 combines with J gene TRBJ2-3, with D unresolved. V dropped 0 bases and J dropped 0 bases, with 10 bases sitting between them. CDR3 length: 16 amino acids. CDR1 and CDR2 (germline): MNHEY, SMNVEV (reference sequence). Here the CDR3 reads CASSLSLSRSTDTQYF. As DNA, the CDR3 is TGTGCCAGCAGTTTATCTCTTAGCCGAAGCACAGATACGCAGTATTTT.

The V call is TRBV4-2, the J call TRBJ1-3; tentative D call: TRBD1 (6 bases). The CDR3 is made up of 15 amino acids. CDR1 and CDR2 (germline): LGHNA, YNFKEQ. The V end was cut by 1 base, the J end by 2 bases, with 9 bases between. This chain's CDR3 is CASSQGGGAGNTIYF. The CDR3 coding sequence is TGTGCCAGCAGCCAAGGAGGGGGAGCTGGAAACACCATATATTTT.